Listed below are T cell receptor beta chains from one sample, sequenced in a study of T cell responses to AZD1222 COVID-19 vaccine. The repertoire was sequenced with immunoSEQ multiplex PCR; TCRdb's copy has only in-frame clones and lacks some. The profile shows some 150,000 clones, less than 95% of them singletons. This specimen was peripheral blood, taken on day 0 of AZD1222 vaccination. The receptors come from an adult in good health. Each CDR3 is given without its conserved first and last residue.

v_gene	j_gene	CDR3aa
TRBV4-1	TRBJ1-5	ASSQNSQGSNQPQH
TRBV29-1	TRBJ1-2	SVEENRGYGYT
TRBV27	TRBJ2-1	ASIGEGGWYEQF
TRBV3-1/TRBV3-2	TRBJ2-2	ASSLGLAEFTGELF
TRBV9	TRBJ1-4	ASSVGGGNEKLF
TRBV24-1	TRBJ2-2	ATSESSGPNTGELF
TRBV6-2/TRBV6-3	TRBJ2-7	ASSLLDRGNEQY
TRBV5-1	TRBJ1-1	ASSLVVETEAF
TRBV6-6	TRBJ2-1	ASSYTTGGEEF
TRBV28	TRBJ2-5	ASSQGQSKRRTQY
TRBV6-2/TRBV6-3	TRBJ1-5	ASSKTQGLNQPQH
TRBV9	TRBJ2-1	ASSLLSVNEQF
TRBV27	TRBJ1-2	ASSPRTGRNYGYT
TRBV19	TRBJ1-4	ASRAGSLGFNEKLF
TRBV7-3	TRBJ1-6	ASSLAGPLNSPLH
TRBV5-4	TRBJ1-1	ASSPPNTEAF
TRBV19	TRBJ2-2	ASSHGRDFGGELF
TRBV11-1	TRBJ2-3	ASSASTDTQY
TRBV11-3	TRBJ2-7	ASSPPTGTEQY
TRBV7-9	TRBJ1-3	AMTDSGNTIY
TRBV28	TRBJ2-1	ASSFRNNEQF
TRBV24-1	TRBJ2-1	ATSDWAAGVDEQF
TRBV5-5	TRBJ1-4	ASSLAAGRNEKLF
TRBV7-3	TRBJ2-1	ASSLAGSKYNEQF